This T cell receptor (beta chain) was found in a study of human T cells and chemical hapten exposure. One entry per CDR3 protein results from TCRdb running MiXCR on the RACE reads. Of around 120,000 distinct CDR3 sequences listed, roughly 13% are singletons. The time point is: patch test 1, 2 weeks after DPC sensitization. The treatment was: therapeutic diphenylcyclopropenone sensitization with weekly scalp DPC. V shed 1 base, J shed 4 bases, and the junction held 5 bases outside the gene matches. Germline values: CDR1 SEHNR, CDR2 FQNEAQ (reference sequence). The CDR3 is 16 amino acids. There are many counts of this clonotype.

This receptor was identified in a man aged 18 to 30 with alopecia areata. Some clones in this sample may be carry-over from other donors' samples. The chain employs TRBV7-9 and TRBJ2-2; 8 bases agree with TRBD1. Sequencing used whole blood, obtained in connection with sensitization to the hapten diphenylcyclopropenone (DPC). This chain's CDR3 is CASSLVTGGPTGELFF. The CDR3 coding sequence is TGTGCCAGCAGCTTAGTTACAGGGGGACCCACCGGGGAGCTGTTTTTT.